One sample yielded the 6 T cell receptor beta chains listed below, sequenced in a study of response to subunit inactivated influenza vaccine. Each CDR3 protein is one row after TCRdb ran MiXCR on the RT-PCR reads. Of about 830,000 distinct CDR3 sequences listed, around 20% are singletons. Sequences were derived from PBMCs from blood, sampled more than 4 days after vaccination. The receptor set was obtained from a man aged 50-59 years who received an inactivated influenza vaccine.

This clonotype was seen ten or more times. J is TRBJ1-6 and V is TRBV5-1; no firm D call. Trimming cost V 3 bases and J 7 bases, with 8 bases left between them. The length of the CDR3 is 13 residues. CDR1 is SGHRS, CDR2 YFSETQ, per germline. The CDR3 DNA sequence: TGCGCCAGCAGCTCTTCGGAAAATTCACCCCTCCACTTT. Protein product: CASSSSENSPLHF.

This clonotype has only a few counts. J is TRBJ2-1 and V is TRBV5-6; 7 nucleotides line up with TRBD1. Losses at the gene ends were 4 bases for V and 9 bases for J; bases not matched to a gene: 7. CDR3 size: 13 residues. Germline V gene lookup returns CDR1 SGHDT and CDR2 YYEEEE. The CDR3 here is CASSTGATREQFF. Written as DNA, the CDR3 is TGTGCCAGCAGCACAGGGGCCACACGTGAGCAGTTCTTC. Based on the CDR3 plus reference TRBV5-6 and TRBJ2-1, the full variable domain is DAGVTQSPTHLIKTRGQQVTLRCSPKSGHDTVSWYQQALGQGPQFIFQYYEEEERQRGNFPDRFSGHQFPNYSSELNVNALLLGDSALYLCASSTGATREQFFGPGTRLTVL.

The gene calls are TRBV7-8 and TRBJ2-7; 9 bases align to TRBD2. V was clipped by 5 bases and J by 6 bases; unmatched bases: 8. Germline V gives CDR1 SGHVS, CDR2 FQNEAQ. The CDR3 is 14 amino acids. CDR3 bases: TGTGCCAGCAGCGTAGGTCTAGCGGGAATCGAGCAGTACTTC. It specifies CASSVGLAGIEQYF.

The chain joins TRBV5-1 to TRBJ2-3; either TRBD1 or TRBD2 may fit D (5 bases each). In germline, CDR1 is SGHRS, CDR2 YFSETQ. The CDR3 spans 14 residues. Deletions cut 2 bases from V and 2 bases from J, with 9 bases between. CDR3 sequence (DNA): TGCGCCAGCAGCTTCGGGACCACCACAGATACGCAGTATTTT. This gives the protein CASSFGTTTDTQYF.

There are a few counts of this clonotype. The CDR3 reads CAISSAGSNQPQHF. In DNA form, the CDR3 reads TGTGCCATCAGTTCGGCCGGGAGCAATCAGCCCCAGCATTTT. The genes are TRBV10-3 and TRBJ1-5; D call uncertain. The CDR3 is made up of 14 amino acids. Trimming took off 5 bases at V and 1 base at J, with 9 bases between the two ends. The germline V gene has CDR1 ENHRY and CDR2 SYGVKD.

This sequence joins TRBV20-1 and TRBJ2-1; 7 bases line up with TRBD1. The ends lost 6 bases at V and 5 bases at J; junction bases unmatched: 4. Germline-derived CDR1 and CDR2 are DFQATT and SNEGSKA (reference sequence). This CDR3 is 12 amino acids long. CDR3 DNA sequence: TGCAGTGCACGGACAGGAAACAATGAGCAGTTCTTC. Residues: CSARTGNNEQFF.